The present T cell receptor (beta chain) was sequenced within a study of T cells in Graves' hyperthyroidism and ophthalmopathy (dated by TCRdb to between 2018 and 2021). About the study as a whole: Peripheral blood was collected at initial diagnosis, before any treatment. A discovery cohort of around 100 patients, about 43 with Graves' ophthalmopathy and 55 to 60 with stable Graves' hyperthyroidism, was used to find distinguishing TCR V-J signatures. Prospective prediction of ophthalmopathy was tested in an independent validation cohort of fewer than 20 hyperthyroidism patients and 17 patients who later progressed to ophthalmopathy. The 75 to 100 discovery patients were divided at random into training and test sets in a 7:3 ratio. Thyroid tissue and blood T-cell repertoires from roughly six Graves' hyperthyroidism patients were also compared in the study. After sampling, hyperthyroidism patients received methimazole starting at 30 mg daily, and ophthalmopathy patients received high-dose intravenous methylprednisolone. TCR Vbeta CDR3 sequencing of roughly 140 peripheral blood samples (over 40 ophthalmopathy, over 70 hyperthyroidism and approximately 17 progressor patients) is reported in the paper. What the study reported, not specific to this receptor: Ophthalmopathy was separated from stable hyperthyroidism by a 13 V-J signature model, with roughly 88% sensitivity and roughly 81% specificity obtained in cross-validation and 80%/75% obtained in testing. Sample size was not statistically predetermined, and investigators were not blinded to group allocation. Most expanded thyroid clonotypes (frequency above 0.001) were also detected in blood, a finding suggesting that blood repertoires may reflect thyroid immune responses. In validation, the model predicted progression to ophthalmopathy a median of around 6.5 months before onset, with about 64% sensitivity and about 75% specificity.

Moderately to severely active disease, a Clinical Activity Score of at least 3, a NOSPECS grade of at least 4, and a duration under 3 months were present in ophthalmopathy patients. Patients with uncontrolled infections, other autoimmune diseases, pregnancy or lactation were excluded. Diagnoses were based on clinical symptoms, serum thyroxine and TRAb, thyroid ultrasound and orbital computed tomography. PBMCs were isolated from 10 ml of fresh peripheral blood by Ficoll-Paque density gradient centrifugation. Total RNA was extracted with Trizol reagent, and quality was checked on an Agilent 2100 Bioanalyzer. TCR beta CDR3 regions were amplified from RNA transcripts. The TCR CDR3 was subjected to a first round of RT-PCR using the HTBI primer set and the Qiagen OneStep RT-PCR kit. Libraries were constructed in a second round of multiplex PCR, after which size selection and purification were carried out. The libraries were sequenced on an Illumina HiSeq2000 using paired-end 100 bp reads. The published analysis was carried out like this. SOAPnuke was used to process the raw data, with reads discarded if the reads contained adapters or uncalled bases, had a mean Phred below 15, or lacked an exact constant-primer or identifier match. COPE v1.2.5 was used to merge the high-quality paired reads, and each unique nucleotide sequence was defined as a clonotype. Clonotypes were aligned to IMGT TRBV, TRBD and TRBJ reference segments using MiTCR v1.1. Only V-J combinations with frequency above 0.0001, covering about 99% of repertoires, were analysed. A TCS score was defined as the ratio between F50 (clonal expansion) and ExV (chaos), using BLOSUM62-based TCRdist between CDR3 peptides within each V-J. Welch's t-statistics and random forest reduced approximately 520 V-J features to around 14, which were used in a naive Bayes classifier (R e1071). The public sequencing data were trimmed at Q25 with fastp and processed into clonotypes with MiXCR by TCRdb, which kept only in-frame beta chains. Each entry merges the rows of one CDR3 protein and shows their most common DNA and genes. TCRdb's processing, not the authors' own work, is the source of the V and J calls. This sample is represented by about 52,000 distinct CDR3 sequences; less than 50% of them were singletons. The ten largest clones take up roughly a tenth of the sample.

This clonotype was detected ten times or more. Which antigen it targets is not known. It has no much larger one-base neighbor in the sample; base qualities were not kept. This sequence originates from a woman in her 50s with Graves' ophthalmopathy. The sample comprised blood.

The CDR3 region: CSARESGANGYTF. At the DNA level, the sequence is TGCAGTGCTAGAGAATCAGGGGCCAATGGCTACACCTTC. Recombination connected TRBV20-1 to TRBJ1-2; 6 matching bases give a weak D call of TRBD1. For CDR1 and CDR2, the germline V gene (reference sequence) lists DFQATT and SNEGSKA. V and J lose 0 bases and 6 bases, and a span of 11 bases separates them. From its cysteine to its phenylalanine, the CDR3 spans 13 amino acids. Solely the CDR3 DNA is kept, with 39 bases framed from the first base.